This TCR beta chain emerged from a study of T cell responses to AZD1222 COVID-19 vaccine. Overall study findings and caveats: It should be noted that donors were predominantly white British and more often female, and clonal diversity was possibly underestimated.

About this clone itself: The target antigen is unknown.

TCRdb's copy holds only in-frame clones and misses some; the assay was immunoSEQ multiplex PCR. The sample holds approximately 110,000 clones; around nine tenths are singletons and the top ten take less than 2.5%. CDR1 is SEHNR, CDR2 FQNEAQ, per germline (reference sequence). This CDR3 is 18 amino acids long. Germline trimming cut 3 bases from V and 0 bases from J; bases unmatched to any gene: 12. Second doses were pooled across both intervals (about 4 or about 12 weeks). This receptor was obtained from an adult who received the AZD1222 COVID-19 vaccine. V is TRBV7-9 and J is TRBJ2-3; 7 bases are a match to TRBD1. Sequencing was performed on peripheral blood, taken 28 days after the second AZD1222 dose. The CDR3 DNA reads as TGTGCCAGCAGCTTGCCGAGGGGACAGAAGTTTAGCACAGATACGCAGTATTTT. This gives the protein CASSLPRGQKFSTDTQYF.